These 28 T cell receptor beta chains were sequenced from one sample in a study of STAT5B mutations in CD4+ large granular lymphocyte leukemia. Sequenced by immunoSEQ multiplex PCR; TCRdb stores in-frame clones only, minus some. This table has approximately 31,000 clones, around 74% appearing once. Sequenced: CD4+ T cells from blood buffy coats. The source is a human donor in good health.

The chain has TRBV5-1 and TRBJ2-7, with TRBD1 matching over 7 bases. The CDR3 is 14 amino acids. CDR1 and CDR2 (germline): SGHRS, YFSETQ. Trimming took 5 bases from V and 0 from J; bases not matched to a gene: 5. The CDR3 DNA reads as TGCGCCAGCAGTACCCAGGGGGACTCCTACGAGCAGTACTTC. Encoded protein: CASSTQGDSYEQYF. The full variable domain, completed using reference TRBV5-1 and TRBJ2-7, is KAGVTQTPRYLIKTRGQQVTLSCSPISGHRSVSWYQQTPGQGLQFLFEYFSETQRNKGNFPGRFSGRQFSNSRSEMNVSTLELGDSALYLCASSTQGDSYEQYFGPGTRLTVT.

This rearrangement joins TRBV20-1 to TRBJ2-1, with D unclear. The CDR3 extends over 10 amino acids. In germline, CDR1 is DFQATT, CDR2 SNEGSKA (reference sequence). Trimming left V 6 bases short and J 5 bases short, with 5 bases between. CDR3 protein: CSAQDNEQFF. CDR3 in DNA: TGCAGTGCCCAAGACAATGAGCAGTTCTTC.

The rearrangement links TRBV4-2 to TRBJ2-5; weak D call: TRBD2 (6 bases). V was pared by 1 base and J by 3 bases, with 15 bases between. This CDR3 spans 16 amino acids. Germline-derived CDR1 and CDR2 are LGHNA and YNFKEQ. The DNA for the CDR3 is TGTGCCAGCAGCCAAGGCGGATCCGGAGGGGAAGAGACCCAGTACTTC. Amino acid sequence: CASSQGGSGGEETQYF.

The CDR3 loop is CASSIAGGATPPLHF. In DNA form, the CDR3 reads TGTGCCAGTAGTATTGCAGGGGGCGCAACTCCCCCCCTCCACTTT. The genes are TRBV19 and TRBJ1-6, with TRBD1 matching 8 bases. The germline CDR1 and CDR2 sequences are LNHDA and SQIVND (reference sequence). The V and J ends lost 3 bases and 13 bases, in that order; junction bases with no gene match: 11. This CDR3 contains 15 residues.

This rearrangement joins TRBV7-9 to TRBJ2-5; D might be TRBD2 (5 bases). V lost 5 bases and J 3 bases, leaving 13 bases between the germline ends. CDR3 length: 14 amino acids. CDR1 and CDR2 (germline): SEHNR, FQNEAQ (reference sequence). CDR3 in amino acids: CASSQNGVEETQYF. Written as DNA, the CDR3 is TGTGCCAGCAGCCAAAACGGGGTCGAAGAGACCCAGTACTTC. The variable domain in full, completed from reference TRBV7-9 and TRBJ2-5, reads DTGVSQNPRHKITKRGQNVTFRCDPISEHNRLYWYRQTLGQGPEFLTYFQNEAQLEKSRLLSDRFSAERPKGSFSTLEIQRTEQGDSAMYLCASSQNGVEETQYFGPGTRLLVL.

V is TRBV2 and J is TRBJ1-6; D is perhaps TRBD1 (6 bases). Trimming took 6 bases from V and 7 from J, leaving 19 bases between them. The CDR3 has 16 amino acids. CDR1 SNHLY and CDR2 FYNNEI come from the germline V gene. CDR3 protein: CASRQQGARPNSPLHF. CDR3 DNA sequence: TGTGCCAGCAGGCAACAGGGAGCCCGCCCCAATTCACCCCTCCACTTT.

The rearrangement joins TRBV14 to TRBJ2-1; D not resolved. The germline CDR1 and CDR2 sequences are SGHDN and FVKESK. V dropped 4 bases and J dropped 9 bases, with 19 bases sitting between them. The CDR3 covers 15 residues. Here the CDR3 reads CASSLNLSGLSEQFF. The CDR3 coding sequence is TGTGCCAGCAGCCTTAACCTCAGTGGATTATCTGAGCAGTTCTTC.

V gene TRBV6-6 combines with J gene TRBJ2-5; no definite D call. CDR3 length: 13 amino acids. Trimming left V 5 bases short and J 2 bases short, with 9 bases between. CDR1 and CDR2 from the germline V gene are MNHNY and SVGAGI (reference sequence). The CDR3 nucleotides read TGTGCCAGCAGTGGGCGCCGGCAAGAGACCCAGTACTTC. This translates into CASSGRRQETQYF.

This clone was seen a few times. V and J are TRBV30 and TRBJ1-3; D perhaps matches TRBD1 (5 bases). The V and J ends lost 0 bases and 0 bases respectively, with 6 bases between them. Germline-derived CDR1 and CDR2 are GTSNPN and SVGIG (reference sequence). This CDR3 is built from 14 residues. The CDR3 DNA is TGTGCCTGGAGTGTAGGGGTCTCTGGAAACACCATATATTTT. Residues: CAWSVGVSGNTIYF.

CDR3 residues: CASSPGAADYGYTF. CDR3 sequence (DNA): TGTGCCAGCTCACCCGGGGCGGCCGACTATGGCTACACCTTC. The V call is TRBV18, the J call TRBJ1-2, with D possibly being TRBD1 (5 bases). CDR1 and CDR2 (germline): KGHSH, LQKENI. The CDR3 extends over 14 amino acids. The ends were cut back, 3 bases at V and 3 bases at J, with 11 bases in the middle.

The J gene is TRBJ2-1, the V gene TRBV10-3, with TRBD2 matching over 8 bases. V trimming: 6 bases; J trimming: 6 bases; junction bases outside the gene matches: 16. Germline V CDR1 and CDR2: ENHRY, SYGVKD. The CDR3 has 17 residues. CDR3 residues: CAIRSGSGREGRNEQFF. In DNA, the CDR3 is TGTGCCATCAGGAGTGGAAGTGGACGGGAGGGCCGCAATGAGCAGTTCTTC.

The chain uses TRBV4-1 and TRBJ1-2; weak D call: TRBD1 (5 bases). V was pared by 4 bases and J by 4 bases, with 16 bases between. Per the germline V gene, CDR1 is MGHRA and CDR2 is YSYEKL. The CDR3 has 15 residues. The chain's CDR3 is CASSRRDRGGYGYTF. CDR3 coding DNA: TGCGCCAGCAGCCGACGGGACCGGGGAGGCTATGGCTACACCTTC.

The chain recombines TRBV5-1 with TRBJ2-1; 10 bases are shared with TRBD2. From germline, CDR1 is SGHRS and CDR2 YFSETQ. The CDR3 spans 15 residues. The junction had 6 bases not matched to a gene; V was cut back by 5 bases and J by 4 bases. CDR3 protein: CASRAGTSAYNEQFF. The DNA for the CDR3 is TGCGCCAGCAGAGCCGGGACTAGCGCTTACAATGAGCAGTTCTTC.

The chain is built from TRBV29-1 and TRBJ2-4, with 10 bases lining up with TRBD1. The CDR3 sequence is 15 residues long. In germline, CDR1 is SQVTM, CDR2 ANQGSEA. V lost 7 bases and J lost 8; bases outside the gene matches: 14. The CDR3 DNA is TGCAGCGCTATTCCGGGACAGGGGAAGTTTGACATTCAGTACTTC. Translated, it gives CSAIPGQGKFDIQYF.

The chain is built from TRBV27 and TRBJ1-1; TRBD1 aligns across 10 bases. Trimming removed 2 bases from V and 11 bases from J; junction bases left unmatched: 5. The CDR3 spans 13 residues. CDR1 is MNHEY, CDR2 SMNVEV, per germline (reference sequence). The CDR3 protein is CASSLQDRGMAFF. As DNA, the CDR3 is TGTGCCAGCAGTTTACAGGACAGGGGGATGGCTTTCTTT.

The J gene is TRBJ1-4, the V gene TRBV6-6, with TRBD1 as a possible D gene (5 bases). The CDR3 extends over 14 amino acids. The germline V gene has CDR1 MNHNY and CDR2 SVGAGI (reference sequence). V lost 6 bases, J lost 5 bases, and 13 bases lay in between. CDR3 sequence (DNA): TGTGCCAGCAGCCGGCCCGGGGGGAATGAAAAACTGTTTTTT. Translating gives CASSRPGGNEKLFF.

V gene TRBV5-5 combines with J gene TRBJ2-2; tentative D call: TRBD1 (6 bases). Germline V gene lookup returns CDR1 SGHKS and CDR2 YYEKEE (reference sequence). V lost 1 base to trimming and J lost 3 bases, with 10 bases between them. The CDR3 extends over 15 amino acids. The CDR3 DNA is TGTGCCAGCAGCTTGTGGGGGCAGGACACCGGGGAGCTGTTTTTT. This translates into CASSLWGQDTGELFF.

The chain uses TRBV7-8 and TRBJ1-4; no definite D call. Looked up from germline, CDR1 is SGHVS and CDR2 is FQNEAQ. The length of the CDR3 is 19 residues. The V and J ends lost 1 base and 4 bases respectively, with 22 bases between them. As DNA, the CDR3 is TGTGCCAGCAGCTTAGGGCTTCGGGCCACTGGCACTATTAATGAAAAACTGTTTTTT. Translating it yields CASSLGLRATGTINEKLFF.

This clone was counted a single time. The gene calls are TRBV9 and TRBJ1-6; D may be TRBD1 (5 bases). The CDR3 sequence is 14 residues long. Germline V gene sequence: CDR1 SGDLS, CDR2 YYNGEE. V lost 4 bases and J 9 bases, leaving 14 bases between the germline ends. CDR3 in amino acids: CASSIQGSGSPLHF. CDR3 bases: TGTGCCAGCAGCATTCAGGGCTCTGGTTCACCCCTCCACTTT.

This clone came up once. V is TRBV27 and J is TRBJ2-2; a possible D gene is TRBD2 (6 bases). The CDR3 runs to 16 residues. V lost 3 bases to trimming and J lost 8 bases, with 19 bases between them. The V gene's germline CDR1 is MNHEY and CDR2 SMNVEV (reference sequence). The CDR3: CASSFGLALISGELFF. CDR3 nucleotide sequence: TGTGCCAGCAGTTTTGGGCTAGCGCTAATCTCTGGGGAGCTGTTTTTT.

The rearrangement joins TRBV7-2 to TRBJ1-2; the D gene is possibly TRBD1 (6 bases). Germline V gives CDR1 SGHTA, CDR2 FQGNSA. The ends were cut back, 5 bases at V and 2 bases at J, with 15 bases in the middle. This CDR3 comprises 15 residues. In nucleotides, the CDR3 is TGTGCCAGCAGCGCGGTCAGGGGTGCCAACTATGGCTACACCTTC. Translating gives CASSAVRGANYGYTF.

The J gene is TRBJ1-4, the V gene TRBV6-5, with D possibly being TRBD1 (5 bases). The CDR3 runs 15 residues. Trimming stripped 7 bases from V and 0 bases from J, with 12 bases between. Germline assignment: CDR1 MNHEY and CDR2 SVGAGI. DNA for the CDR3: TGTGCCAGCAAGAGGGGTCGGGCAACTAATGAAAAACTGTTTTTT. Residues: CASKRGRATNEKLFF.

This clone was picked up a small number of times. The chain uses TRBV28 and TRBJ1-6, with 9 bases lining up with TRBD1. The CDR3 extends over 16 amino acids. In germline, CDR1 is MDHEN, CDR2 SYDVKM. With V trimmed by 5 bases and J by 8 bases, 10 bases remained unmatched. The CDR3 sequence is CASSRPLGQGDSPLHF. CDR3 sequence (DNA): TGTGCCAGCAGTCGTCCTTTGGGACAGGGTGATTCACCCCTCCACTTT.

The chain uses TRBV7-7 and TRBJ2-1; the D gene could be TRBD1 or TRBD2 (5 bases each). From germline, CDR1 is SSHAT and CDR2 FNYEAQ (reference sequence). The CDR3 length is 13 residues. Between the trimmed V and J ends, which lost 7 bases and 6 bases, there was a span of 13 bases. CDR3 in amino acids: CASIPAGGNEQFF. Written as DNA, the CDR3 is TGTGCCAGCATCCCCGCTGGGGGCAATGAGCAGTTCTTC.

The V and J genes are TRBV6-5 and TRBJ2-5; D may match TRBD1 or TRBD2 (5 bases each). Trimming shortened V by 6 bases and J by 1 base, and 12 bases separated the two germline ends. Looked up from germline, CDR1 is MNHEY and CDR2 is SVGAGI. The CDR3 runs to 14 residues. Written as DNA, the CDR3 is TGTGCCAGCAGCCCCGGGGCCTTCCAAGAGACCCAGTACTTC. Translated, it gives CASSPGAFQETQYF.

This chain uses TRBV6-1 with TRBJ1-5, with 7 bases matching TRBD1. The CDR3 runs to 15 residues. The ends lost 5 bases at V and 1 base at J; junction bases unmatched: 5. Germline CDR1 reads MNHNS; CDR2 reads SASEGT. CDR3 residues: CASSLTGMSNQPQHF. The CDR3 DNA reads TGTGCCAGCAGTCTGACAGGGATGAGCAATCAGCCCCAGCATTTT.

The chain uses TRBV7-2 and TRBJ1-5, with 7 bases lining up with TRBD1. The CDR3 contains 15 residues. The junction had 11 bases not matched to a gene; V was cut back by 5 bases and J by 7 bases. From germline, CDR1 is SGHTA and CDR2 FQGNSA. The CDR3 DNA sequence: TGTGCCAGCAGCGAAAGACAGGGCGCCGGGCAGCCCCAGCATTTT. Its translation: CASSERQGAGQPQHF.

The gene calls are TRBV15 and TRBJ2-7, with D unclear. The CDR3 extends over 13 amino acids. Trimming stripped 0 bases from V and 6 bases from J, with 9 bases between. Germline V gene data show CDR1 as LNHNV and CDR2 as YYDKDF (reference sequence). The CDR3 region is CATSREELGEQYV. The DNA for the CDR3 is TGTGCCACCAGCAGAGAAGAGCTCGGCGAGCAGTACGTC.